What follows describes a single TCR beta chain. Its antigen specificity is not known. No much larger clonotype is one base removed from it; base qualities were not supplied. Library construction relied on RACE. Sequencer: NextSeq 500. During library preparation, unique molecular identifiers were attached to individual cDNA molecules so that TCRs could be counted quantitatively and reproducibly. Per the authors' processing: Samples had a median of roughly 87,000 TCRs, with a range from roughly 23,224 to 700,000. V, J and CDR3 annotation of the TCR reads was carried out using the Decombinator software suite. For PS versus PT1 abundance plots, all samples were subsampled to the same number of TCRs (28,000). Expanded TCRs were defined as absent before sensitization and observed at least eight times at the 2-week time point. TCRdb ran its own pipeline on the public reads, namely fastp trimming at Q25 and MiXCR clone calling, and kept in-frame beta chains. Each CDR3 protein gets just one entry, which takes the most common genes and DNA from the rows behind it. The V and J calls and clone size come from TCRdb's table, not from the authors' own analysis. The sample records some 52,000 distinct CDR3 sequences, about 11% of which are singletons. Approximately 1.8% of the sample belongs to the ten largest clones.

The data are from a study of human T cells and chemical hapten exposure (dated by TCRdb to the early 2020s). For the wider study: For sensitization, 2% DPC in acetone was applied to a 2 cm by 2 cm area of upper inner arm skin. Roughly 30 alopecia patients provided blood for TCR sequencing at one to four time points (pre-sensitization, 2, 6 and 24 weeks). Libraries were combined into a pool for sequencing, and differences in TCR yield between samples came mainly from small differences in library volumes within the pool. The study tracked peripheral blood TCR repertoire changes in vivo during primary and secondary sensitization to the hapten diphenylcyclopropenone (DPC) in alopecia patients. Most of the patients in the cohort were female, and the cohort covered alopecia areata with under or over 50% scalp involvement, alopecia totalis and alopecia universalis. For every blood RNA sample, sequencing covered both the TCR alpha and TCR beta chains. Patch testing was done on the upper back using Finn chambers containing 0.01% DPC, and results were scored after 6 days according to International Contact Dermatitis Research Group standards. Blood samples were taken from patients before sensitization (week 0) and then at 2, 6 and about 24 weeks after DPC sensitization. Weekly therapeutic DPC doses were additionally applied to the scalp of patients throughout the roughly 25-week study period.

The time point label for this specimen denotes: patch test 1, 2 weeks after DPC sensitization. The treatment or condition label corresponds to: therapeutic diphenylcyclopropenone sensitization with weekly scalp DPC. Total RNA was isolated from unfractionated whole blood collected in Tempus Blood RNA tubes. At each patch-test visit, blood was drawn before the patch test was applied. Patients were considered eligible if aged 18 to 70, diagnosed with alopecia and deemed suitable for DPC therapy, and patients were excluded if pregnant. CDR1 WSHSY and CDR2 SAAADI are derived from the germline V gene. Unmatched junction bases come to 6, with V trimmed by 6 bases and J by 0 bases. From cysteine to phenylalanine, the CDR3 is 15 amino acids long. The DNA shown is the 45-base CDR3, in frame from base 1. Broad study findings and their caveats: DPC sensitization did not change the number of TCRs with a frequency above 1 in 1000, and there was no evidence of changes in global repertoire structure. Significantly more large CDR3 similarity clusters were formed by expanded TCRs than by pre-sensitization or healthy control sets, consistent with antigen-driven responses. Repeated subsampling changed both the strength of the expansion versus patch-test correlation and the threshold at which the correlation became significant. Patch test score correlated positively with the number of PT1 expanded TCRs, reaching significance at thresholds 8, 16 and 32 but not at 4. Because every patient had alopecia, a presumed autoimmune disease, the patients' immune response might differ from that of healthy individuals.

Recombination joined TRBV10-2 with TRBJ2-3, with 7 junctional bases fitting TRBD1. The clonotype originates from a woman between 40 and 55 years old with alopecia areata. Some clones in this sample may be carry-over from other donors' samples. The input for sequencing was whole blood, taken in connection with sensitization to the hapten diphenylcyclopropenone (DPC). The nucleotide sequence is TGCGCCAGCAGAGAACCGGGACAGAGCACAGATACGCAGTATTTT. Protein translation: CASREPGQSTDTQYF.